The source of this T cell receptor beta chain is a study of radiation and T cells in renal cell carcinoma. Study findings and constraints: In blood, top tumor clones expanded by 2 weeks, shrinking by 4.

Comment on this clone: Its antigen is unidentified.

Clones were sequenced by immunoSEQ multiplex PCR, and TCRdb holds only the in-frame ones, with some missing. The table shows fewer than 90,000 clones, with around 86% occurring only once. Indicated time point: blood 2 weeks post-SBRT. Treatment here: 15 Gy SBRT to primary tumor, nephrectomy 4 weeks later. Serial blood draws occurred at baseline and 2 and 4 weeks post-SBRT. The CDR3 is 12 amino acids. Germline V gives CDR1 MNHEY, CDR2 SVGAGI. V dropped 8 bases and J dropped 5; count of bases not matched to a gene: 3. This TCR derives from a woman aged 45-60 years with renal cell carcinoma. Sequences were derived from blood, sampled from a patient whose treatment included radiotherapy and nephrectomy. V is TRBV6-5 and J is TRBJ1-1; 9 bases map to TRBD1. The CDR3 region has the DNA TGTGCCAGCCGGACAGGGGAGACTGAAGCTTTCTTT. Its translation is CASRTGETEAFF.